This passage covers 9 T cell receptor beta chains from one sample sequenced in a study of T cells in Graves' hyperthyroidism and ophthalmopathy (dated by TCRdb to between 2019 and 2020). The library was prepared using multiplex PCR. The sequencer was an Illumina HiSeq 2000. The TCR beta CDR3 regions were amplified from the RNA transcripts. A first-round RT-PCR of the TCR CDR3 used the HTBI primer set with the Qiagen OneStep RT-PCR kit. Using fastp at Q25 and MiXCR, TCRdb reprocessed the public reads and kept productive beta chains. One record per CDR3 amino acid sequence lists the most common genes and DNA. The sample table records 490,000 or so distinct CDR3 sequences; 15% to 20% of these occur just once. The ten largest clones capture about 29% of the sample. Sample: blood. These receptors were taken from a woman in her thirties with Graves' ophthalmopathy.

There are many counts of this clonotype. This chain connects TRBV18 to TRBJ2-7; the match to TRBD1 covers 7 bases. J gave up 2 bases and V 4 bases, and 14 bases lay outside the gene matches. CDR1 is KGHSH, CDR2 LQKENI, per germline. The CDR3 contains 17 residues. The CDR3 region is CASSRQGWDKSTYEQYF. CDR3 nucleotide sequence: TGTGCCAGCTCACGACAGGGATGGGATAAGAGTACCTACGAGCAGTACTTC.

This chain links TRBV24-1 with TRBJ2-7, with TRBD1 matching over 8 bases. Germline CDR1 and CDR2: KGHDR and SFDVKD. Unmatched junction bases numbered 7, after V lost 7 bases and J lost 6 bases. The CDR3 contains 13 residues. CDR3 loop: CATRGQGFGEQYF. CDR3 in DNA: TGTGCCACCAGAGGACAGGGATTTGGCGAGCAGTACTTC.

There are a few counts of this clonotype. The chain has TRBV28 and TRBJ2-2; D is ambiguous. The CDR3 covers 13 residues. The V end lost 5 bases, the J end lost 2 bases, and 6 bases lay between the germline ends. Per the germline V gene, CDR1 is MDHEN and CDR2 is SYDVKM. CDR3 amino acids: CASSSQNTGELFF. The DNA of the CDR3 is TGTGCCAGCAGTAGTCAAAACACCGGGGAGCTGTTTTTT.

This clonotype was counted ten times or more. The chain combines TRBV3-1 with TRBJ2-1; TRBD1 agrees at 11 bases. Germline CDR1 is LGHDT and CDR2 is YNNKEL (reference sequence). The CDR3 has 14 amino acids. After removal of 7 bases from V and 10 bases from J, the junction contained 9 bases not matched to a gene. CDR3 region: CASTTSGTGGEQFF. The CDR3 DNA is TGTGCCAGCACCACAAGCGGGACAGGGGGGGAGCAGTTCTTC.

This clonotype has a count of ten or more. In DNA form, the CDR3 reads TGTGCCAGCAGGGAGACTAGCGGGAGACCGACAGATACGCAGTATTTT. Protein sequence: CASRETSGRPTDTQYF. The J gene is TRBJ2-3, the V gene TRBV2; TRBD2 matches 12 bases. V lost 6 bases to trimming and J lost 3 bases; unmatched junction nucleotides: 7. Looked up from germline, CDR1 is SNHLY and CDR2 is FYNNEI. The CDR3 loop spans 16 amino acids.

In this sample, this clonotype turned up many times. This sequence joins TRBV4-1 and TRBJ2-7; tentative D call: TRBD2 (7 bases). CDR3 length: 17 amino acids. Per germline, CDR1 MGHRA and CDR2 YSYEKL. Trimming stripped 4 bases from V and 0 bases from J, with 19 bases between. The DNA of the CDR3 is TGCGCCAGCAGCCGGGGGGGGCTTCCACTTGCCTCCTACGAGCAGTACTTC. This codes for CASSRGGLPLASYEQYF.

The J gene is TRBJ1-4, the V gene TRBV20-1; 10 bases match TRBD1. CDR1 is DFQATT, CDR2 SNEGSKA, per germline (reference sequence). The ends lost 5 bases at V and 3 bases at J; junction bases unmatched: 12. The CDR3 runs to 17 residues. CDR3 nucleotides: TGCAGTGCTCGCGGGACAGGGGACACATGGGCTAATGAAAAACTGTTTTTT. Its protein is CSARGTGDTWANEKLFF.

A remark on this clonotype: Germline is not matched at one junction end, which may reflect a read error. The chain joins TRBV11-2 to TRBJ2-2; D is possibly TRBD1 or TRBD2 (5 bases each). From germline, CDR1 is SGHAT and CDR2 FQNNGV. The CDR3 is 14 amino acids. The CDR3 here is CASSSDWGTGEPFF. CDR3 sequence (DNA): TGTGCCAGCAGCTCAGATTGGGGGACCGGGGAGCCGTTTTTT.

This clonotype was counted ten times or more. The chain uses TRBV28 and TRBJ2-1; D unresolved. From germline, CDR1 is MDHEN and CDR2 SYDVKM. The CDR3 consists of 13 residues. V was shortened by 8 bases and J by 2 bases, with 10 bases between the two germline ends. The CDR3 region is CASEAITYNEQFF. CDR3 coding DNA: TGTGCCAGCGAAGCCATCACCTACAATGAGCAGTTCTTC.